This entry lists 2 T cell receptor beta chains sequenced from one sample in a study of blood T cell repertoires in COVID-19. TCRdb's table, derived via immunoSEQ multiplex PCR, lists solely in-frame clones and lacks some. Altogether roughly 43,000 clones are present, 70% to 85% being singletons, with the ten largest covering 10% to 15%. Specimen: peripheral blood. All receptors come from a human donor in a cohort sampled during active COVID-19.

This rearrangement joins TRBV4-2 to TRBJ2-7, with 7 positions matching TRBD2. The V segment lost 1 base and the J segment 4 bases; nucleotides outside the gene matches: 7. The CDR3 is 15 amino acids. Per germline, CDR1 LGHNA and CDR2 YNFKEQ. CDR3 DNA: TGTGCCAGCAGCCAAGGTACGGGGGGACTTTACGAGCAGTACTTC. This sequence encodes CASSQGTGGLYEQYF.

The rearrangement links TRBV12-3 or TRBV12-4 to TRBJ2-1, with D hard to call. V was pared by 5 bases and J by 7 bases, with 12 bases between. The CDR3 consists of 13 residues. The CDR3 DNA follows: TGTGCCAGCAGTATGAACCGGTGGAATGAGCAGTTCTTC. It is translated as CASSMNRWNEQFF.